This TCR beta chain was captured in a study of shared clonotypes between healthy human individuals. The germline gives CDR1 LNHDA, CDR2 SQIVND (reference sequence). Trimming cost V 4 bases and J 3 bases; bases outside gene matches: 7. The CDR3 covers 18 residues. Each sorted subset replicate got 200 ng genomic DNA, about 33,000 genomes. Sequencing was performed with immunoSEQ multiplex PCR; in TCRdb, only in-frame clones are kept and a portion is missing. The sample holds about 2.4 million clones; 85% to 95% are singletons and the top ten take about 0.13%. This chain joins TRBV19 and TRBJ2-2; 14 bases are shared with TRBD2. Sequenced: naive CD4+ T cells sorted from blood. As for subset: CD45RA+ positively selected. The sequence derives from a man between 18 and 29 years old in good health. CDR3: CASSRTGTSGSYTGELFF. The CDR3 region has the DNA TGTGCCAGTAGTAGAACCGGGACTAGCGGGAGTTACACCGGGGAGCTGTTTTTT.